Listed below are T cell receptor beta chains from one sample, sequenced in a study of Ad26.COV2.S vaccination and SARS-CoV-2 variants. Profiled with immunoSEQ multiplex PCR; TCRdb holds only in-frame clones, not every one. The sample records 100,000 or so clones, 60% to 85% being singletons. This sample comprised peripheral blood, obtained after recovery from COVID-19. Receptors originate from a human donor who had recovered from COVID-19. Each CDR3 is given with its conserved first and last residue. D genes are given only for firm matches. The listing skips clone size in some rows; elsewhere it reads once, few, many or a size class.

clone size	V gene	D gene	J gene	CDR3 protein	CDR3 DNA
NA	TRBV2	TRBD1	TRBJ2-3	CASSTGGDTQYF	TGTGCCAGCAGTACAGGGGGAGATACGCAGTATTTT
NA	TRBV19	NA	TRBJ2-1	CASSARGYNEQFF	TGTGCCAGTAGTGCACGGGGCTACAATGAGCAGTTCTTC
NA	TRBV28	NA	TRBJ1-4	CASSSRHEKLFF	TGTGCCAGCAGTTCACGACATGAAAAACTGTTTTTT
NA	TRBV7-2	NA	TRBJ2-7	CASSLNAGEQYF	TGTGCCAGCAGCTTAAACGCGGGCGAGCAGTACTTC
NA	TRBV3-1/TRBV3-2	TRBD1	TRBJ2-5	CASSRLGQGGETQYF	TGTGCCAGCAGCCGCTTGGGACAGGGGGGAGAGACCCAGTACTTC
once	TRBV5-1	TRBD2	TRBJ2-7	CASSSGGQGYEQYF	TGCGCCAGCAGCTCGGGGGGGCAGGGCTACGAGCAGTACTTC
NA	TRBV27	NA	TRBJ2-7	CASSRTGNRVQYF	TGTGCCAGCAGTCGTACAGGGAATAGGGTGCAGTACTTC
NA	TRBV5-5	NA	TRBJ2-5	CASRLELRGAGTETQYF	TGTGCCAGCAGGCTAGAGCTTAGGGGCGCTGGGACTGAGACCCAGTACTTC
NA	TRBV16	NA	TRBJ2-2	CASSQSGAIRTGELFF	TGTGCCAGCAGCCAATCAGGCGCGATACGGACCGGGGAGCTGTTTTTT
NA	TRBV2	TRBD1	TRBJ1-1	CASREQGDTEAFF	TGTGCCAGCAGGGAACAGGGGGACACTGAAGCTTTCTTT
NA	TRBV29-1	NA	TRBJ1-1	CLPGNTEAFF	TGCCTGCCGGGAAACACTGAAGCTTTCTTT
NA	TRBV28	NA	TRBJ2-1	CASRTPGIVARNEQFF	TGTGCCAGCAGGACCCCGGGTATCGTAGCGAGGAATGAGCAGTTCTTC
few	TRBV6-1	TRBD1	TRBJ2-4	CASSALTGGGGDIQYF	TGTGCCAGCAGTGCCTTGACAGGGGGAGGTGGAGACATTCAGTACTTC
few	TRBV6-5	NA	TRBJ2-7	CASSSEGEQYF	TGTGCCAGCAGTTCGGAAGGCGAGCAGTACTTC
NA	TRBV5-6	NA	TRBJ2-6	CASSFGSGANVLTF	TGTGCCAGCAGCTTTGGCTCTGGGGCCAACGTCCTGACTTTC
NA	TRBV5-1	TRBD1	TRBJ2-1	CASSTGTGGNEQFF	TGCGCCAGCAGCACCGGGACAGGGGGCAACGAGCAGTTCTTC
many	TRBV2	TRBD1	TRBJ1-5	CASSEAAGGRQPQHF	TGTGCCAGCAGTGAAGCGGCAGGGGGCAGACAGCCCCAGCATTTT
NA	TRBV10-3	TRBD1	TRBJ1-1	CASRDRNTEAFF	TGTGCCAGCCGGGACAGGAACACTGAAGCTTTCTTT
NA	TRBV19	NA	TRBJ1-1	CASSILSTKGNTEAFF	TGTGCCAGTAGTATCTTATCAACAAAGGGAAACACTGAAGCTTTCTTT
NA	TRBV5-1	NA	TRBJ1-2	CASSLDMNYGYTF	TGCGCCAGCAGCCTAGACATGAACTATGGCTACACCTTC
NA	TRBV11-2	NA	TRBJ2-2	CASSLGAGGTTGELFF	TGTGCCAGCAGCTTGGGGGCTGGAGGGACCACCGGGGAGCTGTTTTTT
once	TRBV27	NA	TRBJ2-7	CASSLGLPPREQYF	TGTGCCAGCAGTTTAGGACTCCCTCCTCGGGAGCAGTACTTC